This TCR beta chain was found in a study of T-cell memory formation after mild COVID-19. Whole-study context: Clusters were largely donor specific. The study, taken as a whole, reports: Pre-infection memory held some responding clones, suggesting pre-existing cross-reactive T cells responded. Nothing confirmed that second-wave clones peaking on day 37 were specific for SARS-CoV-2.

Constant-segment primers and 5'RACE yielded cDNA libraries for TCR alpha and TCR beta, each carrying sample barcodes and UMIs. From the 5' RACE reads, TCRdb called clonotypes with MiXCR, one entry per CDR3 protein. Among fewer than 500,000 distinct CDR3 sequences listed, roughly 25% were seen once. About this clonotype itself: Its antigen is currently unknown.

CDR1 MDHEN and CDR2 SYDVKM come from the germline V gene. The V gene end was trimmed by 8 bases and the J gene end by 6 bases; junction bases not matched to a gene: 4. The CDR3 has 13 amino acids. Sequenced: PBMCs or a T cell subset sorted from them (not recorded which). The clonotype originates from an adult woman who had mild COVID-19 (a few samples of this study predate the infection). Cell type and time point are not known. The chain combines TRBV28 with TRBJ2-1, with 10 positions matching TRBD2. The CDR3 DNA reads TGTGCCAGCTTCCCTAGCGGGGGCAATGAGCAGTTCTTC. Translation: CASFPSGGNEQFF.